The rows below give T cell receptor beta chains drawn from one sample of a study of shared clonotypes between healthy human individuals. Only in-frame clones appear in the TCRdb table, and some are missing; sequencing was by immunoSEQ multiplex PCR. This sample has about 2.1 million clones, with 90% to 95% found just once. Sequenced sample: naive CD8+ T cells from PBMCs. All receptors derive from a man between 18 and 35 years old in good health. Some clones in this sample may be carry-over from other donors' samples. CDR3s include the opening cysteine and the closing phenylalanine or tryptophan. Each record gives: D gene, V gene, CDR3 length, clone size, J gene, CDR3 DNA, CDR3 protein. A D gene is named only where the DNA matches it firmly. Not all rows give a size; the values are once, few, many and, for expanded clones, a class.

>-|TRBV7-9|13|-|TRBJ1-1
TGTGCCAGCAGCGTACAGGTAACGACAGGAGCTTTCTTT
CASSVQVTTGAFF
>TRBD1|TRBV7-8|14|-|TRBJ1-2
TGTGCCAGCAGCCCTTCGGGGACAGGGCCGGTGGTGACCTTC
CASSPSGTGPVVTF
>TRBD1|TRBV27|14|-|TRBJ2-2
TGTGCCAGCAGTTTGGACAGGGAGAACGGGGAGCTGTTTTTT
CASSLDRENGELFF
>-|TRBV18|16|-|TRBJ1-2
TGTGCCAGCTCACCCTCCCCTCTTGACAGCTGGTATGGCTACACCTTC
CASSPSPLDSWYGYTF
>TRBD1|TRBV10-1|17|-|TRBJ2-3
TGCGCCAGCAGTGAGGGGGACAGGATCGGATCGACAGATACGCAGTATTTT
CASSEGDRIGSTDTQYF
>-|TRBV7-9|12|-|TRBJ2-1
TGTGCCAGCATTAGCGGCGGCAATGAGCAGTTCTTC
CASISGGNEQFF
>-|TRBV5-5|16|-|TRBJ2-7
TGTGCCAGCAGCGCTTGGCCGGGGACGGCCCTTTACGAGCAGTACTTC
CASSAWPGTALYEQYF
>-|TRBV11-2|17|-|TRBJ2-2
TGTGCCAGCAGCTTAGAACTGGGGCTAGCGAACACCGGGGAGCTGTTTTTT
CASSLELGLANTGELFF
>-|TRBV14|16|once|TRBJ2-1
TGTGCCAGCAGCCAAGCGGGGTGGACGGGTTCAAATGAGCAGTTCTTC
CASSQAGWTGSNEQFF
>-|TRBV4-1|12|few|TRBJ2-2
TGCGCCAGCAGCTATTCGGCAGGGGAGCTGTTTTTT
CASSYSAGELFF
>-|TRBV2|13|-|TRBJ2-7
TGTGCCAGCAGTGTTGCGGTCTACTACGAGCAGTACTTC
CASSVAVYYEQYF
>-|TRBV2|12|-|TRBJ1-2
TGTGCCAGCAGAGGTCGTTCCTTCGGCTACACCTTC
CASRGRSFGYTF
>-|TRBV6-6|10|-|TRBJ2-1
TGTGCCAGCAGTTACGGAGAGCAGTTCTTC
CASSYGEQFF
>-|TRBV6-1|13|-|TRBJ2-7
TGTGCCAGCAGTGAAGCGCTCACCTACGAGCAGTACTTC
CASSEALTYEQYF
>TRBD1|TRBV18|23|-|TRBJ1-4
TGTGCCAGCTCACCTCAGACACGGAGGGGGACAGGGGACTCTCCCTACACTAATGAAAAACTGTTTTTT
CASSPQTRRGTGDSPYTNEKLFF
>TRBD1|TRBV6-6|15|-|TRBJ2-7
TGTGCCAGCAGTTACGGGACAGGAACCGACTACGAGCAGTACTTC
CASSYGTGTDYEQYF
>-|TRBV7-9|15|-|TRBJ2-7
TGTGCCAGCAGCCCCGGGACTCAAAGCTCCTACGAGCAGTACTTC
CASSPGTQSSYEQYF
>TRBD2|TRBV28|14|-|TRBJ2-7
TGTGCCAGCAGTTTAACTAGCGAATCCTACGAGCAGTACTTC
CASSLTSESYEQYF